This T cell receptor (beta chain) was identified in a study of regulatory T cells in long-lasting Graves disease. Looked up from germline, CDR1 is MNHNS and CDR2 is SASEGT. The junction had 8 bases not matched to a gene; V was cut back by 5 bases and J by 4 bases. The CDR3 runs 15 residues. Specified time point: persistent/refractory GD, antithyroid drugs over 5 years with positive TRAb. PBMC-extracted RNA yielded the TCR library. Building the TCR beta libraries relied on iRepertoire HTBI primers, and CDR3 regions underwent Arm-PCR. TCRdb independently ran MiXCR on the multiplex PCR reads; one entry per CDR3 protein. The sample includes 350,000 to 450,000 distinct CDR3 sequences, 20% to 25% seen only once; the top ten take around 20%.

The chain recombines TRBV6-1 with TRBJ1-2, with 9 bases aligning to TRBD1. The sequenced sample was peripheral blood mononuclear cells (PBMCs), obtained when the disease was refractory, from a patient treated with antithyroid drugs. This clonotype was obtained from a female donor with Graves disease. The CDR3 reads CASSPRTGAPYGYTF. DNA of the CDR3: TGTGCCAGCAGTCCAAGGACAGGGGCCCCCTATGGCTACACCTTC.